What follows are 8 T cell receptor beta chains derived from one specimen sequenced in a study of a mutant IDH1 vaccine in newly diagnosed glioma (dated by TCRdb to the early 2020s). Interpreted using the paper, the time point label stands for: baseline, week 1 (first vaccination visit). The treatment or condition label for this specimen denotes: pre-vaccination baseline after standard-of-care therapy. The library was prepared using the immunoSEQ multiplex PCR assay. The source is immuneACCESS, and TCRdb retained only in-frame sequences with V and J called. Part of the clones is not carried over; for the studies checked, unresolved V genes explain less than half of this, and the remainder is unexplained. The sample table holds roughly 71,000 clones, of which 70% to 90% were seen once. The ten largest clones capture roughly 2.8% of the sample. Sample: PBMCs, taken from a glioma patient treated with radiotherapy, temozolomide or both. The receptors derive from a man younger than 45 with glioma.

This chain uses TRBV5-5 with TRBJ1-3; possibly TRBD1 for D (5 bases). CDR3 length equals 15 residues. The V end was cut by 5 bases, the J end by 0 bases, with 12 bases between. Germline CDR1 and CDR2: SGHKS and YYEKEE (reference sequence). The CDR3 nucleotides read TGTGCCAGCAGTCTGGACATGTCCTCTGGAAACACCATATATTTT. Translating it yields CASSLDMSSGNTIYF.

The chain combines TRBV10-3 with TRBJ1-3, with D possibly being TRBD1 (5 bases). The CDR3 is 13 amino acids. Germline V gene data show CDR1 as ENHRY and CDR2 as SYGVKD. V was cut by 10 bases and J by 0 bases, with 10 bases left in between. For the CDR3, the DNA is TGTGCCAGCCGACAGAGCTCTGGAAACACCATATATTTT. This codes for CASRQSSGNTIYF.

This sequence joins TRBV6-4 and TRBJ1-2; 11 bases agree with TRBD1. With 2 bases clipped from V and 8 bases from J, the junction kept 4 bases outside the gene matches. Germline-derived CDR1 and CDR2 are MRHNA and SNTAGT. CDR3 length: 14 residues. CDR3 DNA sequence: TGTGCCAGCAGTGACGGACAGGGGGCGCGAGGCTACACCTTC. Its protein product is CASSDGQGARGYTF.

V is TRBV16 and J is TRBJ1-5; D remains ambiguous. The CDR3 has 16 amino acids. Germline V gene sequence: CDR1 KGHSY, CDR2 FQNENV. The V end was cut by 0 bases, the J end by 4 bases, with 13 bases between. This CDR3 reads CASSQSLGTLNQPQHF. The CDR3, as DNA: TGTGCCAGCAGCCAATCCCTGGGCACCTTGAATCAGCCCCAGCATTTT.

This clone was seen only once. This chain connects TRBV5-5 to TRBJ1-5; D ambiguous. CDR1 SGHKS and CDR2 YYEKEE come from the germline V gene (reference sequence). The V and J ends lost 1 base and 7 bases respectively, with 15 bases between them. The CDR3 length is 15 residues. As DNA, the CDR3 is TGTGCCAGCAGCTTGTATCCCGAGGTAGGACAGCCCCAGCATTTT. Its protein product is CASSLYPEVGQPQHF.

J is TRBJ1-1 and V is TRBV7-9; TRBD1 is a possible D gene (5 bases). V lost 7 bases to trimming and J lost 1 base, with 13 bases between them. CDR1 and CDR2 from the germline V gene are SEHNR and FQNEAQ (reference sequence). The CDR3 consists of 14 residues. The CDR3 is CASNRDGGNTEAFF. CDR3 nucleotide sequence: TGTGCCAGCAACCGCGACGGGGGGAACACTGAAGCTTTCTTT.

The V and J genes are TRBV6-5 and TRBJ1-1; D may be TRBD1 (6 bases). The length of the CDR3 is 14 residues. V shed 8 bases and J shed 5 bases, with 18 bases lying between them. The germline V gene encodes CDR1 MNHEY and CDR2 SVGAGI. CDR3 DNA sequence: TGTGCCAGCTTTTCGACAGGTTCGGGAACTGAAGCTTTCTTT. This encodes CASFSTGSGTEAFF.

The chain joins TRBV23-1 to TRBJ2-7; 8 bases line up with TRBD2. TRBV23-1 is annotated as an ORF whose role is uncertain. V shed 4 bases, J shed 3 bases, and the junction held 11 bases outside the gene matches. The CDR3 sequence is 16 residues long. CDR3 sequence (DNA): TGCGCCAGCAGTCTCCCGGGGGCGGGGGGACACTACGAGCAGTACTTC. Its translation is CASSLPGAGGHYEQYF.